This TCR beta chain was documented in a study of T cells after yellow fever vaccination. TCRdb passed the 5' RACE reads through MiXCR, listing each CDR3 protein once. The table has around 120,000 distinct CDR3 sequences, around 15% seen once. The junction had 17 bases not matched to a gene; V was cut back by 5 bases and J by 5 bases. Germline V lookup: CDR1 DFQATT, CDR2 SNEGSKA (reference sequence). The CDR3 spans 17 residues. The clonotype was recovered from a man aged 18 to 30 who received the YFV17D yellow fever vaccine. The rearrangement joins TRBV20-1 to TRBJ2-5; 10 nucleotides line up with TRBD1. The source material was CD8+ T cells sorted from PBMCs, sampled 5 days after the yellow fever booster vaccination. CDR3 residues: CSARPGQGSLRWETQYF. For the CDR3, the DNA is TGCAGTGCTCGACCGGGACAGGGGTCCCTAAGATGGGAGACCCAGTACTTC.